Listed here are 24 T cell receptor beta chains from one sample, sequenced in a study of T cells after somatic rescue of genetic block. TCRdb's table, derived via immunoSEQ multiplex PCR, lists solely in-frame clones and lacks some. The sample has tens of thousands of clones, around 93% seen once. The sequencing input was peripheral blood mononuclear cells (PBMCs). The receptors here all came from a man aged 40-50 years.

The gene calls are TRBV7-3 and TRBJ2-2; D possibly matches TRBD1 or TRBD2 (6 bases each). Germline CDR1 SGHTA, CDR2 FQGTGA. The CDR3 runs 14 residues. Trimming shortened V by 6 bases and J by 7 bases, and 15 bases separated the two germline ends. The CDR3 spells CASSSPGAGGELFF. The CDR3 DNA follows: TGTGCCAGCAGTTCCCCGGGGGCTGGCGGGGAGCTGTTTTTT. Filled out from reference TRBV7-3 and TRBJ2-2, the complete variable domain reads GAGVSQTPSNKVTEKGKYVELRCDPISGHTALYWYRQSLGQGPEFLIYFQGTGAADDSGLPNDRFFAVRPEGSVSTLKIQRTERGDSAVYLCASSSPGAGGELFFGEGSRLTVL.

This chain uses TRBV5-1 with TRBJ2-5; 7 bases are shared with TRBD2. The CDR3 length is 14 residues. The V and J ends lost 0 bases and 5 bases, in that order; junction bases with no gene match: 4. Germline CDR1 is SGHRS and CDR2 is YFSETQ. The CDR3, as DNA: TGCGCCAGCAGCTTGGGGGCGGGAGTGGAGACCCAGTACTTC. Protein product: CASSLGAGVETQYF.

The rearrangement uses TRBV28 and TRBJ2-5; 9 nucleotides agree with TRBD2. The CDR3 consists of 15 residues. The germline V gene encodes CDR1 MDHEN and CDR2 SYDVKM. Trimming removed 3 bases from V and 2 bases from J; junction bases left unmatched: 4. This chain's CDR3 is CASSFAREGQETQYF. CDR3 coding DNA: TGTGCCAGCAGTTTTGCGCGGGAGGGGCAAGAGACCCAGTACTTC.

The chain couples TRBV5-4 to TRBJ2-7; D not resolved. This CDR3 spans 14 amino acids. Between the trimmed V and J ends, which lost 3 bases and 2 bases, there was a span of 12 bases. Germline CDR1 and CDR2: SGHNT and YYREEE (reference sequence). CDR3 bases: TGTGCCAGCAGCTCGCTTGACACAACCTACGAGCAGTACTTC. Its protein is CASSSLDTTYEQYF.

The rearrangement joins TRBV14 to TRBJ2-3; D not resolved. From germline, CDR1 is SGHDN and CDR2 FVKESK. The CDR3 covers 13 residues. V lost 0 bases to trimming and J lost 5 bases, with 6 bases between them. The CDR3: CASSQEVGDTQYF. DNA for the CDR3: TGTGCCAGCAGCCAAGAGGTTGGAGATACGCAGTATTTT.

This sequence joins TRBV5-6 and TRBJ2-5; perhaps TRBD2 as D (6 bases). Trimming took off 2 bases at V and 5 bases at J, with 19 bases between the two ends. From germline, CDR1 is SGHDT and CDR2 YYEEEE. This CDR3 contains 16 residues. The CDR3: CASSFRVVAGTETQYF. Here the CDR3 DNA reads TGTGCCAGCAGCTTCAGGGTGGTGGCAGGGACTGAGACCCAGTACTTC. Combining the CDR3 with reference TRBV5-6 and TRBJ2-5 gives the whole variable domain DAGVTQSPTHLIKTRGQQVTLRCSPKSGHDTVSWYQQALGQGPQFIFQYYEEEERQRGNFPDRFSGHQFPNYSSELNVNALLLGDSALYLCASSFRVVAGTETQYFGPGTRLLVL.

The chain recombines TRBV5-1 with TRBJ1-1; no definite D call. The CDR3 consists of 11 residues. With 3 bases removed from V and 3 bases from J, the gap between germline ends came to 3 bases. Germline values: CDR1 SGHRS, CDR2 YFSETQ. The chain's CDR3 is CASSSDTEAFF. The DNA of the CDR3 is TGCGCCAGCAGCTCGGACACTGAAGCTTTCTTT.

This clone occurred once. The rearrangement links TRBV6-5 to TRBJ2-7, with 8 bases identical to TRBD2. The CDR3 runs to 14 residues. Unmatched junction bases numbered 11, after V lost 6 bases and J lost 7 bases. CDR1 is MNHEY, CDR2 SVGAGI, per germline. The CDR3 region is CASSPSGGGREQYF. CDR3 bases: TGTGCCAGCAGCCCCTCGGGAGGGGGGAGAGAGCAGTACTTC.

The chain uses TRBV5-1 and TRBJ2-3; TRBD1 aligns across 8 bases. Germline loops: CDR1 SGHRS, CDR2 YFSETQ. The CDR3 totals 16 residues. The J segment lost 4 bases and the V segment lost 4 bases, leaving 11 bases of the junction unmatched. The CDR3: CASSERGQGASDTQYF. The CDR3 nucleotides are TGCGCCAGCAGCGAAAGGGGGCAGGGGGCATCAGATACGCAGTATTTT.

V is TRBV5-1 and J is TRBJ1-1; 10 nucleotides match TRBD1. With 4 bases clipped from V and 0 bases from J, the junction kept 6 bases outside the gene matches. Germline CDR1 is SGHRS and CDR2 is YFSETQ. The CDR3 contains 16 residues. CDR3 protein: CASSRTGGFMNTEAFF. The CDR3 coding sequence is TGCGCCAGCAGCCGGACAGGGGGTTTCATGAACACTGAAGCTTTCTTT. Together with reference TRBV5-1 and TRBJ1-1, the CDR3 gives the full variable domain: KAGVTQTPRYLIKTRGQQVTLSCSPISGHRSVSWYQQTPGQGLQFLFEYFSETQRNKGNFPGRFSGRQFSNSRSEMNVSTLELGDSALYLCASSRTGGFMNTEAFFGQGTRLTVV.

V is TRBV6-5 and J is TRBJ2-7; D is possibly TRBD2 (5 bases). The CDR3 has 11 residues. V gave up 6 bases and J gave up 7 bases, with 10 bases separating them. The germline V gene has CDR1 MNHEY and CDR2 SVGAGI. This CDR3 reads CASRSSGEQYF. The CDR3 DNA follows: TGTGCCAGCAGGAGCTCGGGAGAGCAGTACTTC.

V and J are TRBV11-1 and TRBJ1-5; D call uncertain. CDR3 length: 16 residues. CDR1 is SGHAT and CDR2 is FQDESV in the germline V gene (reference sequence). Trimming took off 5 bases at V and 3 bases at J, with 17 bases between the two ends. The CDR3 region is CASSPIYSGFNQPQHF. CDR3 nucleotides: TGTGCCAGCAGCCCAATCTACTCAGGCTTCAATCAGCCCCAGCATTTT. Full variable domain (missing parts from reference TRBV11-1 and TRBJ1-5): EAEVAQSPRYKITEKSQAVAFWCDPISGHATLYWYRQILGQGPELLVQFQDESVVDDSQLPKDRFSAERLKGVDSTLKIQPAELGDSAMYLCASSPIYSGFNQPQHFGDGTRLSIL.

This clone has more than one count but fewer than ten. This chain joins TRBV27 and TRBJ2-7; D possibly corresponds to TRBD2 (6 bases). The length of the CDR3 is 16 residues. The V and J ends lost 6 bases and 0 bases respectively, with 18 bases between them. CDR1 MNHEY and CDR2 SMNVEV come from the germline V gene (reference sequence). CDR3 nucleotide sequence: TGTGCCAGCAGCCTAATCGGGACTTTTAGCTCCTACGAGCAGTACTTC. Its translation is CASSLIGTFSSYEQYF.

This chain links TRBV7-9 with TRBJ2-1; 10 bases agree with TRBD2. Germline CDR1 SEHNR, CDR2 FQNEAQ (reference sequence). V trimming: 8 bases; J trimming: 9 bases; junction bases outside the gene matches: 13. The CDR3 has 15 amino acids. The CDR3 region has the DNA TGTGCCAGCGGTCGTGGGGCTAGCGGGGGTGGTGAGCAGTTCTTC. Translation: CASGRGASGGGEQFF.

This chain joins TRBV5-1 and TRBJ2-7; D is perhaps TRBD2 (6 bases). The CDR3 is made up of 13 amino acids. The V end was cut by 3 bases, the J end by 5 bases, with 12 bases between. Per germline, CDR1 SGHRS and CDR2 YFSETQ. CDR3 sequence reads: CASSWDFSDEQYF. The CDR3 DNA sequence: TGCGCCAGCAGCTGGGACTTCTCGGACGAGCAGTACTTC.

This sequence joins TRBV7-9 and TRBJ1-6, with a tentative D call TRBD1 (5 bases). Looked up from germline, CDR1 is SEHNR and CDR2 is FQNEAQ (reference sequence). V lost 3 bases, J lost 7 bases, and 13 bases lay in between. The CDR3 is made up of 15 amino acids. The CDR3 sequence is CASSLGREENSPLHF. The CDR3 nucleotides are TGTGCCAGCAGCTTGGGCAGGGAGGAAAATTCACCCCTCCACTTT.

The genes are TRBV7-8 and TRBJ2-1, with 12 bases aligning to TRBD1. The germline V gene has CDR1 SGHVS and CDR2 FQNEAQ. With 5 bases clipped from V and 7 bases from J, the junction kept 12 bases outside the gene matches. CDR3 length equals 17 residues. CDR3 in DNA: TGTGCCAGCAGCCAGCGACGGGACAGGGGGCGATTAAATGAGCAGTTCTTC. It yields the protein CASSQRRDRGRLNEQFF.

The chain carries TRBV19 and TRBJ1-6; 10 nucleotides match TRBD1. This CDR3 spans 16 amino acids. Germline-derived CDR1 and CDR2 are LNHDA and SQIVND (reference sequence). Trimming at V came to 4 bases and at J to 9 bases, leaving 9 bases not matched to a gene. CDR3 protein: CASSNRDRGRGSPLHF. The CDR3 DNA reads TGTGCCAGTAGTAACCGGGACAGGGGCCGGGGTTCACCCCTCCACTTT.

This chain links TRBV5-6 with TRBJ2-6, with D possibly matching TRBD1 (6 bases). The germline V gene encodes CDR1 SGHDT and CDR2 YYEEEE. The CDR3 covers 16 residues. Trimming left V 2 bases short and J 3 bases short, with 12 bases between. The CDR3 loop reads CASSLQGWNGANVLTF. DNA for the CDR3: TGTGCCAGCAGCTTACAGGGCTGGAATGGGGCCAACGTCCTGACTTTC.

This clone was observed once. The rearrangement links TRBV13 to TRBJ2-7; D perhaps matches TRBD1 (5 bases). The CDR3 length is 14 residues. Germline CDR1 PRHDT, CDR2 FYEKMQ (reference sequence). V dropped 6 bases and J dropped 0 bases, with 12 bases sitting between them. The CDR3 DNA reads TGTGCCAGCAGTTCCCGACAGAGCTCCTACGAGCAGTACTTC. Translation gives CASSSRQSSYEQYF.

The count of this clone is one. The chain recombines TRBV10-2 with TRBJ2-3; 7 bases map to TRBD2. Germline lookup yields CDR1 WSHSY and CDR2 SAAADI. The V and J ends lost 7 bases and 7 bases, in that order; junction bases with no gene match: 5. CDR3 size: 12 residues. In nucleotides, the CDR3 is TGCGCCAGCACCGGGGGGAGTAATACGCAGTATTTT. This encodes CASTGGSNTQYF.

The rearrangement links TRBV25-1 to TRBJ2-5; D remains ambiguous. The CDR3 is 14 amino acids. Trimming took 0 bases from V and 3 from J, leaving 8 bases between them. Germline V gives CDR1 MGHDK, CDR2 SYGVNS. CDR3 sequence (DNA): TGTGCCAGCAGTGAATATAAGGCTAAAGAGACCCAGTACTTC. This codes for CASSEYKAKETQYF.

This sequence joins TRBV7-8 and TRBJ2-7; 7 positions agree with TRBD2. Germline V gene lookup returns CDR1 SGHVS and CDR2 FQNEAQ. Losses at the gene ends were 5 bases for V and 3 bases for J; bases not matched to a gene: 10. The CDR3 contains 15 residues. The CDR3 nucleotides read TGTGCCAGCAGCCCTCGTGCGGGAGTGGGCTACGAGCAGTACTTC. Its protein is CASSPRAGVGYEQYF.

This clone occurred once. The genes are TRBV7-6 and TRBJ1-1; D is undetermined. From germline, CDR1 is SGHVS and CDR2 FNYEAQ. The CDR3 has 14 amino acids. Trimming cost V 5 bases and J 5 bases, with 15 bases left between them. The CDR3 bases are TGTGCCAGCAGCAGAAGTCAAGGAGAGACTGAAGCTTTCTTT. This gives the protein CASSRSQGETEAFF.